The 29 T cell receptor beta chains listed next were all sequenced from one sample in a study of blood T cells in healthy people across ages. A sample-barcoded 5' primer and a J-beta primer mix were used in a second PCR of about 6 to 11 cycles. TCRdb ran MiXCR on the 5' RACE reads and lists one entry per CDR3 protein. The sample has about 1 million distinct CDR3 sequences; under 55% are singletons. What was sequenced was blood. The source is a woman aged 60 to 75 in good health.

This clonotype was seen a handful of times. This sequence joins TRBV10-3 and TRBJ2-7; 7 nucleotides align to TRBD2. CDR3 length equals 12 residues. The germline V gene encodes CDR1 ENHRY and CDR2 SYGVKD. Unmatched junction bases numbered 11, after V lost 11 bases and J lost 7 bases. The CDR3 reads CAGGRASEEQYF. The CDR3 DNA reads as TGTGCCGGGGGGAGGGCCTCAGAGGAGCAGTACTTC.

This clonotype was found a few times. This chain links TRBV7-2 with TRBJ2-6; D gene unclear. CDR3 length: 16 residues. Trimming cost V 1 base and J 0 bases, with 7 bases left between them. Germline CDR1 SGHTA, CDR2 FQGNSA. The CDR3 DNA is TGTGCCAGCAGCTTAGTTGCTTTCTCTGGGGCCAACGTCCTGACTTTC. Protein: CASSLVAFSGANVLTF.

The V gene is TRBV10-3, the J gene TRBJ2-5, with TRBD2 matching over 13 bases. This CDR3 region has 18 residues. V gave up 10 bases and J gave up 3 bases; unmatched junction bases: 17. CDR1 and CDR2 (germline): ENHRY, SYGVKD. CDR3 region: CATSWTSGRNGLEETQYF. The CDR3 nucleotides read TGTGCCACGTCCTGGACTAGCGGGAGAAATGGCTTGGAAGAGACCCAGTACTTC.

The chain is built from TRBV7-2 and TRBJ2-7, with D perhaps TRBD2 (5 bases). This CDR3 has 14 residues. Germline assignment: CDR1 SGHTA and CDR2 FQGNSA. V dropped 3 bases and J dropped 4 bases, with 13 bases sitting between them. CDR3 region: CASSLVSPGYEQYF. The DNA for the CDR3 is TGTGCCAGCAGCTTGGTCAGCCCGGGGTACGAGCAGTACTTC.

The chain carries TRBV10-2 and TRBJ2-1, with D possibly TRBD1 on 5 matching bases. V was cut by 6 bases and J by 0 bases, with 27 bases left in between. Germline CDR1 is WSHSY and CDR2 is SAAADI. This CDR3 comprises 20 residues. CDR3 DNA: TGCGCCAGCAGCCAGCCCAATGGCAGGGCATTGGTGGACTCCTACAATGAGCAGTTCTTC. Protein sequence: CASSQPNGRALVDSYNEQFF.

This chain uses TRBV24-1 with TRBJ2-1, with D possibly matching TRBD2 (6 bases). CDR3 length equals 16 residues. V was cut by 3 bases and J by 7 bases, with 18 bases left in between. CDR1 KGHDR and CDR2 SFDVKD come from the germline V gene. The CDR3 protein is CATSDPVRDPENEQFF. In DNA, the CDR3 is TGTGCCACCAGTGATCCCGTGCGGGACCCAGAAAATGAGCAGTTCTTC.

This clonotype was observed a handful of times. The chain couples TRBV25-1 to TRBJ1-2, with a possible D match to TRBD1 (6 bases). This CDR3 spans 14 amino acids. The germline V and J ends were trimmed by 2 bases and 3 bases, with 10 bases remaining between them. Germline loops: CDR1 MGHDK, CDR2 SYGVNS. Here the CDR3 reads CASSEPGHHYGYTF. DNA for the CDR3: TGTGCCAGCAGTGAACCGGGACATCACTATGGCTACACCTTC.

The rearrangement uses TRBV7-8 and TRBJ2-7, with unresolved D. Germline CDR1 is SGHVS and CDR2 is FQNEAQ. V gave up 0 bases and J gave up 0 bases, with 9 bases separating them. The CDR3 extends over 15 amino acids. CDR3 nucleotides: TGTGCCAGCAGCTTAGCAGGGAACCCCTCCTACGAGCAGTACTTC. Its translation is CASSLAGNPSYEQYF.

The table lists this clonotype with a count of one. The V gene is TRBV6-5, the J gene TRBJ2-1; a weak D match, TRBD2 (5 bases). There are 13 residues in the CDR3. Germline V CDR1 and CDR2: MNHEY, SVGAGI. V was trimmed by 0 bases and J by 12 bases, leaving 12 bases between them. CDR3 residues: CASSYSGSRVQFF. The CDR3 DNA sequence: TGTGCCAGCAGTTACTCGGGGTCGCGGGTGCAGTTCTTC.

This clonotype appeared many times. The chain recombines TRBV20-1 with TRBJ2-5, with a possible D match to TRBD2 (6 bases). The CDR3 spans 17 residues. Trimming removed 0 bases from V and 5 bases from J, with 22 bases in between. Germline V lookup: CDR1 DFQATT, CDR2 SNEGSKA (reference sequence). CDR3 region: CSARDLAGSALWETQYF. For the CDR3, the DNA is TGCAGTGCTAGAGATCTTGCCGGGAGTGCATTGTGGGAGACCCAGTACTTC.

The chain uses TRBV29-1 and TRBJ1-5; 8 bases agree with TRBD1. The CDR3 loop spans 13 amino acids. Germline loops: CDR1 SQVTM, CDR2 ANQGSEA. V lost 7 bases to trimming and J lost 4 bases; unmatched junction nucleotides: 6. The CDR3, as DNA: TGCAGCGCAAGGACAGGGCGAAATCAGCCCCAGCATTTT. This encodes CSARTGRNQPQHF.

The V gene is TRBV20-1, the J gene TRBJ2-7, with D perhaps TRBD2 (6 bases). Germline-derived CDR1 and CDR2 are DFQATT and SNEGSKA (reference sequence). This CDR3 has 13 residues. Trimming removed 7 bases from V and 7 bases from J, with 20 bases in between. The CDR3 is CSVVDGGYNEQYF. DNA of the CDR3: TGCAGTGTAGTCGACGGGGGATACAATGAGCAGTACTTC.

This chain links TRBV6-6 with TRBJ2-3, with D uncertain. CDR3 length: 12 amino acids. Germline CDR1 is MNHNY and CDR2 is SVGAGI (reference sequence). Trimming pared 8 bases from V and 4 bases from J, leaving 10 bases between. CDR3 nucleotide sequence: TGTGCCAGCTCGAGGAGCCCAGATACGCAGTATTTT. Its protein is CASSRSPDTQYF.

The gene calls are TRBV27 and TRBJ1-6; weak D call: TRBD1 (6 bases). Germline CDR1 and CDR2: MNHEY and SMNVEV (reference sequence). Trimming removed 6 bases from V and 4 bases from J, with 19 bases in between. The CDR3 contains 17 residues. CDR3 DNA: TGTGCCAGCAGCTACCTTGGGGGGCTTCAATATAATTCACCCCTCCACTTT. Translating it yields CASSYLGGLQYNSPLHF.

Details on this clonotype: The junction departs from the called germline gene at one end, perhaps through a read error. The genes are TRBV29-1 and TRBJ2-1; tentative D call: TRBD2 (6 bases). The CDR3 extends over 14 amino acids. Germline V lookup: CDR1 SQVTM, CDR2 ANQGSEA. This chain's CDR3 is CSVELREYYSEQFF. In DNA form, the CDR3 reads TGCAGCGTTGAGCTACGGGAGTATTACAGTGAGCAGTTCTTC.

This clonotype appeared a few times. This sequence joins TRBV12-3 or TRBV12-4 and TRBJ2-5; the match to TRBD2 covers 15 bases. CDR3 size: 14 residues. Trimming cost V 6 bases and J 11 bases; bases outside gene matches: 7. CDR3 nucleotide sequence: TGTGCCAGCAGCCTGGGACTAGCGGGAGGCCCGCAGTACTTC. Its translation: CASSLGLAGGPQYF.

The genes are TRBV20-1 and TRBJ2-7; D is undetermined. The CDR3 runs 15 residues. V gave up 0 bases and J gave up 2 bases, with 14 bases separating them. Looked up from germline, CDR1 is DFQATT and CDR2 is SNEGSKA (reference sequence). The CDR3 region has the DNA TGCAGTGCTAGAGACGGGCGAGCGTATACCTACGAGCAGTACTTC. Amino acid sequence: CSARDGRAYTYEQYF.

In the case of this clonotype: A much bigger clone sits one base away, suggesting this may be a read error. The chain employs TRBV5-6 and TRBJ1-2; D gene unclear. This CDR3 has 12 residues. Germline V gene data show CDR1 as SGHDT and CDR2 as YYEEEE. The DNA of the CDR3 is TGTGCCAGCAGCTCTACTAACTATGGCCACACCTTC. This encodes CASSSTNYGHTF.

V and J are TRBV5-1 and TRBJ2-7; D remains unclear. In germline, CDR1 is SGHRS, CDR2 YFSETQ. The CDR3 spans 17 residues. Trimming took 0 bases from V and 0 from J, leaving 16 bases between them. CDR3 nucleotides: TGCGCCAGCAGCTTGGAAAGGGCGCGGCAACACTCCTACGAGCAGTACTTC. Amino acid sequence: CASSLERARQHSYEQYF.

The J gene is TRBJ1-5, the V gene TRBV28; a possible D gene is TRBD1 (6 bases). Germline-derived CDR1 and CDR2 are MDHEN and SYDVKM. This CDR3 has 13 amino acids. Trimming removed 7 bases from V and 5 bases from J, with 12 bases in between. The CDR3 DNA reads TGTGCCAGCAAAAATCCAGGGGATCAGCCCCAGCATTTT. This sequence encodes CASKNPGDQPQHF.

The chain couples TRBV11-2 to TRBJ2-5, with a possible D match to TRBD1 (6 bases). The CDR3 totals 15 residues. V shed 1 base and J shed 5 bases, with 14 bases lying between them. The germline gives CDR1 SGHAT, CDR2 FQNNGV. The chain's CDR3 is CASSLGLQGSETQYF. The DNA of the CDR3 is TGTGCCAGCAGCTTAGGTCTACAGGGTTCGGAGACCCAGTACTTC.

The chain employs TRBV6-4 and TRBJ2-7; D call uncertain. Trimming removed 6 bases at V and 3 bases at J, with 15 bases between. Germline V gene data show CDR1 as MRHNA and CDR2 as SNTAGT. The CDR3 spans 14 residues. CDR3 protein: CASSPRPWGYEQYF. In DNA form, the CDR3 reads TGTGCCAGCAGCCCCCGGCCCTGGGGCTACGAGCAGTACTTC.

The V gene is TRBV3-1, the J gene TRBJ2-1, with TRBD2 matching over 9 bases. J gave up 10 bases and V 4 bases, and 17 bases lay outside the gene matches. In germline, CDR1 is LGHDT, CDR2 YNNKEL (reference sequence). This CDR3 is 17 amino acids long. DNA of the CDR3: TGTGCCAGCAGCCCCAAGGGTAGCGGGAGTATCACCTACGAGCAGTTCTTC. Amino acids: CASSPKGSGSITYEQFF.

The chain uses TRBV10-1 and TRBJ1-1; maybe TRBD1 (5 bases). The CDR3 is 13 residues long. Germline CDR1 is WNHNN and CDR2 is SYGVQD (reference sequence). V was trimmed by 2 bases and J by 4 bases, leaving 8 bases between them. The CDR3 region is CASSESGGTEAFF. The CDR3 coding sequence is TGCGCCAGCAGTGAGAGCGGGGGCACTGAAGCTTTCTTT.

The rearrangement uses TRBV5-4 and TRBJ1-4; possible D gene TRBD1, 6 bases. This CDR3 has 14 residues. With 3 bases removed from V and 8 bases from J, the gap between germline ends came to 14 bases. The V gene's germline CDR1 is SGHNT and CDR2 YYREEE (reference sequence). CDR3 amino acids: CASSSPAQGEKLFF. The CDR3 nucleotides are TGTGCCAGCAGCTCCCCAGCACAGGGAGAAAAACTGTTTTTT.

The CDR3 is CASTRGAGNNEQFF. The CDR3, as DNA: TGTGCCAGCACTAGAGGGGCCGGGAACAATGAGCAGTTCTTC. J is TRBJ2-1 and V is TRBV27; D is tentatively TRBD1 or TRBD2 (5 bases each). Between the trimmed V and J ends, which lost 7 bases and 5 bases, there was a span of 15 bases. Germline loops: CDR1 MNHEY, CDR2 SMNVEV (reference sequence). CDR3 length: 14 amino acids.

This chain joins TRBV10-1 and TRBJ2-3; D is ambiguous. The CDR3 sequence is 13 residues long. V was shortened by 4 bases and J by 4 bases, with 9 bases between the two germline ends. Germline V CDR1 and CDR2: WNHNN, SYGVQD (reference sequence). The CDR3 protein is CASSGIFADTQYF. The DNA for the CDR3 is TGCGCCAGCAGTGGAATATTCGCAGATACGCAGTATTTT.

The V gene is TRBV2, the J gene TRBJ1-1; a weak D match, TRBD1 (5 bases). The CDR3 is made up of 16 amino acids. Looked up from germline, CDR1 is SNHLY and CDR2 is FYNNEI. V lost 5 bases and J 4 bases, leaving 20 bases between the germline ends. CDR3 amino acids: CASSSSRVNGATEAFF. The CDR3 nucleotides are TGTGCCAGCAGTTCATCCAGGGTGAATGGAGCCACTGAAGCTTTCTTT.

This chain links TRBV11-3 with TRBJ2-5, with D tentatively TRBD1 or TRBD2 (6 bases each). The CDR3 has 14 amino acids. The V and J ends lost 0 bases and 11 bases respectively, with 16 bases between them. CDR1 is SGHNT, CDR2 YENEEA, per germline. CDR3 coding DNA: TGTGCCAGCAGCTTAGAACAGGGAGGCAATGAGCAGTACTTC. Its protein is CASSLEQGGNEQYF.